These 5 T cell receptor beta chains share one sample of origin, sequenced in a study of shared clonotypes between healthy human individuals. This table comes from immunoSEQ multiplex PCR, and its TCRdb copy is limited to in-frame clones, with some not included. The data contain about a million clones, around 80% of them singletons. Sequences were obtained from memory CD4+ T cells sorted from blood. Indicated subset: CD45RA-negative fraction. The source of these receptors is a man younger than 35 in good health.

This clone was seen a single time. The chain couples TRBV6-1 to TRBJ2-7; no clear D gene. Germline CDR1 is MNHNS and CDR2 is SASEGT. Trimming cost V 0 bases and J 2 bases, with 11 bases left between them. This CDR3 comprises 15 residues. The CDR3 nucleotides read TGTGCCAGCAGTGAAGCGCTAAAGGGTACCTACGAGCAGTACTTC. It encodes CASSEALKGTYEQYF.

The chain joins TRBV11-1 to TRBJ2-5, with TRBD1 matching 7 bases. J lost 5 bases, V lost 4 bases, and 7 bases had no gene match. The CDR3 spans 14 residues. CDR1 SGHAT and CDR2 FQDESV come from the germline V gene (reference sequence). CDR3 amino acids: CASSSDRVGETQYF. The DNA for the CDR3 is TGTGCCAGCAGCTCAGACAGGGTTGGGGAGACCCAGTACTTC. The whole variable domain, filled in from reference TRBV11-1 and TRBJ2-5, reads EAEVAQSPRYKITEKSQAVAFWCDPISGHATLYWYRQILGQGPELLVQFQDESVVDDSQLPKDRFSAERLKGVDSTLKIQPAELGDSAMYLCASSSDRVGETQYFGPGTRLLVL.

The chain uses TRBV5-3 and TRBJ1-6, with TRBD1 as a possible D gene (5 bases). TRBV5-3 counts as an open reading frame of uncertain function. This CDR3 is built from 14 residues. The V end lost 4 bases, the J end lost 7 bases, and 12 bases lay between the germline ends. In DNA form, the CDR3 reads TGTGCCAGAAGCGCCGGGACGAACAATTCACCCCTCCACTTT. Translation gives CARSAGTNNSPLHF.

The rearrangement uses TRBV6-7 and TRBJ1-6; tentative D call: TRBD1 (5 bases). TRBV6-7 is given ORF status, its function remaining uncertain. This CDR3 spans 17 amino acids. Trimming took 6 bases from V and 1 from J, leaving 16 bases between them. CDR3 loop: CASSIRDAVSYNSPLHF. In DNA form, the CDR3 reads TGTGCCAGCAGCATCCGGGACGCTGTGTCCTATAATTCACCCCTCCACTTT.

The CDR3 DNA reads TGCGCCAGCAGCCCGGAGGACGGGGTCTCTGGAAACACCATATATTTT. Translating it yields CASSPEDGVSGNTIYF. V gene TRBV5-1 combines with J gene TRBJ1-3, with D uncertain. In germline, CDR1 is SGHRS, CDR2 YFSETQ. V lost 4 bases and J 0 bases, leaving 14 bases between the germline ends. There are 16 residues in the CDR3.